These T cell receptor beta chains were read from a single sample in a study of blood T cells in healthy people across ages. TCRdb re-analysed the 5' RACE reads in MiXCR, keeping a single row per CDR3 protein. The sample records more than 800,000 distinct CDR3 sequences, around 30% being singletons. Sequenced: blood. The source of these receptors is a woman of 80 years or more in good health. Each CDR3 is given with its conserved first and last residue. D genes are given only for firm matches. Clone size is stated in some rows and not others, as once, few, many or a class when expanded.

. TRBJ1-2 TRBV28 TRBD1 CAGRTGRGYGYTF TGTGCCGGAAGGACAGGGAGAGGCTATGGCTACACCTTC
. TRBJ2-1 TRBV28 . CASRGVNSYNEQFF TGTGCCAGCAGGGGGGTAAACTCCTACAATGAGCAGTTCTTC
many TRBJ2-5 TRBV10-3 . CAISARPQETQYF TGTGCCATCAGTGCGAGGCCCCAAGAGACCCAGTACTTC
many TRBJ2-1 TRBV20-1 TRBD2 CSAYGLAGKNEQFF TGCAGTGCATACGGACTAGCGGGGAAGAATGAGCAGTTCTTC
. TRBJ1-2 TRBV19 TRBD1 CASSPGQGTYGYNF TGTGCCAGTAGCCCGGGACAGGGGACCTATGGCTACAACTTC
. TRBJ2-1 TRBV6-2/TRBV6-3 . CASRAGTYRDEQFF TGTGCCAGCAGGGCCGGGACTTACCGCGATGAGCAGTTCTTC
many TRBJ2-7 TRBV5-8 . CASSLASQGYYEQYF TGTGCCAGCAGCTTGGCTTCACAGGGCTACTACGAGCAGTACTTC
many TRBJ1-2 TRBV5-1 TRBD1 CASGAQGAQGYTF TGCGCCAGCGGCGCACAGGGGGCTCAGGGCTACACCTTC
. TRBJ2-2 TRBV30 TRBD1 CAGKGRQGVTGELFF TGTGCCGGCAAAGGGAGACAGGGGGTCACCGGGGAGCTGTTTTTT
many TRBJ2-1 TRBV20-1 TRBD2 CSARGPGTSGGFVYNEQFF TGCAGTGCTAGAGGTCCAGGGACTAGCGGGGGGTTTGTGTACAATGAGCAGTTCTTC
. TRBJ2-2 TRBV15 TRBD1 CATSSGQATGELFF TGTGCCACCAGCTCGGGACAGGCTACCGGGGAGCTGTTTTTT
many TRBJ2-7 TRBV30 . CAWSVNAVREQYF TGTGCCTGGAGTGTAAACGCGGTTAGGGAGCAGTACTTC
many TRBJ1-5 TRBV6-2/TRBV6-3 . CASSYQYSNQPQHF TGTGCCAGCAGTTACCAGTATAGCAATCAGCCCCAGCATTTT
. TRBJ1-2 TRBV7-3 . CASSLTAGGNYGYTF TGTGCCAGCAGCTTAACGGCAGGCGGTAACTATGGCTACACCTTC
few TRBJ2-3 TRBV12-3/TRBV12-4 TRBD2 CASNLAGRPDAQYF TGTGCCAGCAATCTAGCGGGGAGACCAGATGCGCAGTATTTT
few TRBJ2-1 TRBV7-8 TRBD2 CASSLGPLAGGWNEQFF TGTGCCAGCAGCTTAGGCCCACTAGCGGGGGGGTGGAATGAGCAGTTCTTC
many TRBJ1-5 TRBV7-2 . CASSPTRTMMSNQPQHF TGTGCCAGCAGCCCCACTAGGACTATGATGAGCAATCAGCCCCAGCATTTT
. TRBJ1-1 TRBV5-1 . CASSLGVRGVNTEAFF TGCGCCAGCAGCTTGGGCGTCAGAGGAGTGAACACTGAAGCTTTCTTT
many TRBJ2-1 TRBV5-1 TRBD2 CASSLAVGLAGGLEQFF TGCGCCAGCAGCTTGGCCGTCGGACTAGCGGGGGGGCTTGAGCAGTTCTTC
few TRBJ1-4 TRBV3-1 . CASSQGGTNAEKLFF TGTGCCAGCAGCCAGGGAGGTACTAATGCGGAAAAACTGTTTTTT
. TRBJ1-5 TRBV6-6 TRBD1 CASSYSPTGNQPQHF TGTGCCAGCAGTTACTCACCGACAGGGAATCAGCCCCAGCATTTT
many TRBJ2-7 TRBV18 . CASSQGSSDLSEQYF TGTGCCAGCTCACAGGGAAGTAGCGATCTGAGCGAGCAGTACTTC
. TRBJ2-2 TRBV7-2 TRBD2 CASSLSGGPNEELFF TGTGCCAGCAGCTTATCGGGGGGGCCGAACGAGGAGCTGTTTTTT